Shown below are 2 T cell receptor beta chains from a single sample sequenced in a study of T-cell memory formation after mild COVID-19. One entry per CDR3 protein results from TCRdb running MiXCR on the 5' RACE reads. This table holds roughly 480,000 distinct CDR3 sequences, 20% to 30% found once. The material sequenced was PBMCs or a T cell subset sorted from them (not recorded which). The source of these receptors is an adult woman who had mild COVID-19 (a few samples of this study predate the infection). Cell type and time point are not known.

The CDR3 nucleotides read TGTGCCAGTCACCCGCCGGGGGGCCCCACAGATACGCAGTATTTT. Encoded protein: CASHPPGGPTDTQYF. The J gene is TRBJ2-3, the V gene TRBV12-3 or TRBV12-4; D might be TRBD2 (7 bases). The ends were cut back, 9 bases at V and 2 bases at J, with 18 bases in the middle. CDR3 size: 15 residues.

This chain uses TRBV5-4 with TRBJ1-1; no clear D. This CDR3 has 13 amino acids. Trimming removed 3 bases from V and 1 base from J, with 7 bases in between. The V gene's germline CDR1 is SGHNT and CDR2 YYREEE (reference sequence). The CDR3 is CASSSGKNTEAFF. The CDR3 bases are TGTGCCAGCAGCTCCGGGAAGAACACTGAAGCTTTCTTT.